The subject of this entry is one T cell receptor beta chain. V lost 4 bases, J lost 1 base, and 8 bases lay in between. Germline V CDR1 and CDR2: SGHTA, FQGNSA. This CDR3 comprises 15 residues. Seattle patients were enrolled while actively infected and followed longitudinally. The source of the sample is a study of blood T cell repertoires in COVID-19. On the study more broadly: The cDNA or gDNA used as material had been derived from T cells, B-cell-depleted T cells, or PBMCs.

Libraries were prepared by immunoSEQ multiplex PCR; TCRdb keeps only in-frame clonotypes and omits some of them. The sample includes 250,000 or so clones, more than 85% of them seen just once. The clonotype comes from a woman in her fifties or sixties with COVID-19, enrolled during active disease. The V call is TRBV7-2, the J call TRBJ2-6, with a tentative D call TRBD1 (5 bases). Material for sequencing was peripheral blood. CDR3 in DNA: TGTGCCAGCAGCTGGACACCTTCTGGGGCCAACGTCCTGACTTTC. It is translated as CASSWTPSGANVLTF.